A selection of T cell receptor beta chains follows, all from one sample in a study of T cell responses to AZD1222 COVID-19 vaccine. Libraries were prepared by immunoSEQ multiplex PCR; TCRdb keeps only in-frame clonotypes and omits some of them. The table records 92,000 or so clones, over 75% of them present only once. The starting material was peripheral blood, obtained 28 days after the second AZD1222 dose. These receptors all stem from an adult who received the AZD1222 COVID-19 vaccine. The CDR3 runs from the conserved cysteine through the conserved F or W. Each record gives: D gene, V gene, clone size, J gene, CDR3 DNA, CDR3 protein. D genes are given only for firm matches. Clone size is not always given. Where it is, it says once, few, many or a class for expanded clones.

-	TRBV11-3	-	TRBJ2-7	TGTGCCAGCAGCTTAGTAGGTTACGAGCAGTACTTC	CASSLVGYEQYF
-	TRBV11-2	-	TRBJ1-2	TGTGCCAGCAGCTTATCGGGCCTAGTCTATGGCTACACCTTC	CASSLSGLVYGYTF
-	TRBV19	-	TRBJ1-2	TGTGCCGGCAAGCAGGGTAGCTATGGCTACACCTTC	CAGKQGSYGYTF
TRBD1	TRBV12-5	-	TRBJ2-1	TGTGCTAGTGGTTTGGGACCCGGGACAGGGGGCCTCTACAATGAGCAGTTCTTC	CASGLGPGTGGLYNEQFF
-	TRBV11-3	-	TRBJ2-1	TGTGCCAGCAGCTGGGACGCCCCCTCCTACAATGAGCAGTTCTTC	CASSWDAPSYNEQFF
TRBD1	TRBV14	-	TRBJ1-6	TGTGCCAGCAGCCAAGTGACAGGGGAGTATAATTCACCCCTCCACTTT	CASSQVTGEYNSPLHF
-	TRBV9	once	TRBJ2-3	TGTGCCAGCAGCGTAAAGGGAGCGACAGATACGCAGTATTTT	CASSVKGATDTQYF
-	TRBV7-9	-	TRBJ2-7	TGTGCCAGCAGCGTAGGGAACGAGCAGTACTTC	CASSVGNEQYF
-	TRBV6-6	-	TRBJ2-2	TGTGCCAGCAGATCAAACGCGAACACCGGGGAGCTGTTTTTT	CASRSNANTGELFF
-	TRBV19	-	TRBJ2-3	TGTGCCAGTAGGGACCGGGACCAAAGCACAGATACGCAGTATTTT	CASRDRDQSTDTQYF
-	TRBV5-1	-	TRBJ1-5	TGCGCCAGCAGGGAGGGGGTTCTTAGCAATCAGCCCCAGCATTTT	CASREGVLSNQPQHF
TRBD1	TRBV5-1	-	TRBJ1-2	TGCGTCAGCAGCTTGGTACAGGGGAACTATGGCTACACCTTC	CVSSLVQGNYGYTF
-	TRBV7-9	-	TRBJ2-7	TGTGCCAGCAGCTTTTCGGCAGCCGGGGGCGAGCAGTACTTC	CASSFSAAGGEQYF
-	TRBV4-3	-	TRBJ1-1	TGCGCCAGCAGCCAAGAGAGAGGGGACCCTTTTGAAGCTTTCTTT	CASSQERGDPFEAFF
-	TRBV9	once	TRBJ2-3	TGTGCCAGCAGCGTAGTGGAGGGTCGCACAGATACGCAGTATTTT	CASSVVEGRTDTQYF
-	TRBV5-1	-	TRBJ1-3	TGCGCCAGCAGCTTTACGGGGGAAGGGAGCTCTGGAAACACCATATATTTT	CASSFTGEGSSGNTIYF
-	TRBV5-4	-	TRBJ2-7	TGTGCCAGCAGCTCGGGATCATCAGGTGGCTACGAGCAGTACTTC	CASSSGSSGGYEQYF
TRBD2	TRBV5-1	-	TRBJ2-3	TGCGCCAGCAGCTGGGCGGGAGCAATGGATACGCAGTATTTT	CASSWAGAMDTQYF
-	TRBV5-1	-	TRBJ1-2	TGCGCCAGCAGTATGAGGATGGGGGCCTATGGCTACACCTTC	CASSMRMGAYGYTF
-	TRBV10-1	-	TRBJ2-7	TGCGCCAGCAGTGAGTACCCCACAGGGAGCTACGAGCAGTACTTC	CASSEYPTGSYEQYF
-	TRBV9	-	TRBJ2-3	TGTGCCAGCAGCGTCGACGGGGGGCCGGCAGATACGCAGTATTTT	CASSVDGGPADTQYF
TRBD1	TRBV5-8	-	TRBJ2-1	TGTGCCAGCAGCCCCGGCGGACAGGGGCCATACAATGAGCAGTTCTTC	CASSPGGQGPYNEQFF
-	TRBV19	few	TRBJ1-4	TGTGCCAGCCGAATCCGGGACACGTCTAATGAAAAACTGTTTTTT	CASRIRDTSNEKLFF
-	TRBV30	-	TRBJ2-1	TGTGCCTGGATGAGGGCAGGGAGATACAATGAGCAGTTCTTC	CAWMRAGRYNEQFF
-	TRBV19	-	TRBJ1-3	TGTGCCAGTACCCTGACAGCTTCTTCTGGAAACACCATATATTTT	CASTLTASSGNTIYF